Detailed here is one TCR beta chain. Its target is unknown. The source of the sample is a study of T cell responses to AZD1222 COVID-19 vaccine. Findings and limits, study-wide: Across the whole spike, CD4 TCRs peaked at regions 160-218 and 743-854. Donors, mostly white British, included more females; clonal diversity was possibly underestimated.

Germline CDR1 reads MNHEY; CDR2 reads SVGEGT. The CDR3 is 13 residues long. Trimming shortened V by 2 bases and J by 0 bases, and 2 bases separated the two germline ends. This table comes from immunoSEQ multiplex PCR, and its TCRdb copy is limited to in-frame clones, with some not included. The table lists 150,000 or so clones, around nine tenths of them singletons. The rearrangement uses TRBV6-2 or TRBV6-3 and TRBJ2-1; D ambiguous. The starting material was peripheral blood, obtained on day 0 of AZD1222 vaccination. This clonotype originated in an adult in good health. The CDR3 DNA follows: TGTGCCAGCAGTTACAGCTCCTACAATGAGCAGTTCTTC. This gives the protein CASSYSSYNEQFF.